This entry lists 10 T cell receptor beta chains sequenced from one sample in a study of blood T cell repertoires in COVID-19. Repertoires were generated with immunoSEQ multiplex PCR, while TCRdb's copy carries only in-frame clones and drops some. This table has around 81,000 clones, around 90% appearing once. The sample taken for sequencing was peripheral blood. All receptors come from a man aged 65 to 85 with acute or convalescent COVID-19.

The rearrangement joins TRBV18 to TRBJ2-2, with a tentative D call TRBD1 (5 bases). Germline CDR1 and CDR2: KGHSH and LQKENI. V was cut by 5 bases and J by 4 bases, with 17 bases left in between. This CDR3 spans 16 amino acids. CDR3 DNA: TGTGCCAGCTCATCACAACCTACAGGTAGCACCGGGGAGCTGTTTTTT. Its protein product is CASSSQPTGSTGELFF.

The rearrangement uses TRBV4-1 and TRBJ2-7; D possibly corresponds to TRBD1 (5 bases). The CDR3 is made up of 16 amino acids. CDR1 and CDR2 from the germline V gene are MGHRA and YSYEKL. V lost 1 base to trimming and J lost 4 bases, with 17 bases between them. Here the CDR3 DNA reads TGCGCCAGCAGCCAAGGATCGGCCCAAGGGGATTACGAGCAGTACTTC. Amino acids: CASSQGSAQGDYEQYF.

The V gene is TRBV3-1 (or the pseudogene TRBV3-2), the J gene TRBJ1-4; D ambiguous. In germline, CDR1 is LGHDT, CDR2 YNNKEL (reference sequence). V lost 3 bases, J lost 0 bases, and 8 bases lay in between. The CDR3 has 15 amino acids. The CDR3 is CASSHGRTTNEKLFF. The CDR3 coding sequence is TGTGCCAGCAGCCACGGGAGAACAACTAATGAAAAACTGTTTTTT.

The J gene is TRBJ1-6, the V gene TRBV10-3, with 7 bases matching TRBD1. Germline V CDR1 and CDR2: ENHRY, SYGVKD. The CDR3 spans 14 residues. The V segment lost 8 bases and the J segment 5 bases; nucleotides outside the gene matches: 6. CDR3 in amino acids: CAIRGDRNNSPLHF. The CDR3 DNA sequence: TGTGCCATCCGAGGGGACAGAAATAATTCACCCCTCCACTTT.

The CDR3 loop reads CASSLAPENEKLFF. The CDR3 nucleotides are TGTGCCAGCAGTTTAGCCCCGGAGAATGAAAAACTGTTTTTT. The rearrangement joins TRBV27 to TRBJ1-4, with no clear D. Germline assignment: CDR1 MNHEY and CDR2 SMNVEV (reference sequence). The CDR3 has 14 residues. The V and J ends lost 2 bases and 5 bases respectively, with 9 bases between them.

This rearrangement joins TRBV23-1 to TRBJ2-5; D is perhaps TRBD2 (5 bases). TRBV23-1 is classed as an ORF, of uncertain function. With 7 bases removed from V and 4 bases from J, the gap between germline ends came to 13 bases. The CDR3 loop spans 13 amino acids. The CDR3 spells CASIKGGGETQYF. The CDR3 DNA sequence: TGCGCCAGCATCAAAGGAGGAGGAGAGACCCAGTACTTC.

DNA for the CDR3: TGTGCCAGCTCACCAGCGGGAAAAGGAGCCCAGCATTTT. It is translated as CASSPAGKGAQHF. The chain links TRBV18 to TRBJ1-5; no firm D call. V lost 2 bases and J 11 bases, leaving 13 bases between the germline ends. CDR1 is KGHSH and CDR2 is LQKENI in the germline V gene. The CDR3 is made up of 13 amino acids. The full variable domain, in which reference TRBV18 and TRBJ1-5 provide the parts outside the CDR3, is NAGVMQNPRHLVRRRGQEARLRCSPMKGHSHVYWYRQLPEEGLKFMVYLQKENIIDESGMPKERFSAEFPKEGPSILRIQQVVRGDSAAYFCASSPAGKGAQHFGDGTRLSIL.

V usage is TRBV3-1 (or the pseudogene TRBV3-2) and J usage is TRBJ2-7; weak D call: TRBD2 (6 bases). Trimming removed 1 base from V and 5 bases from J, with 18 bases in between. Per germline, CDR1 LGHDT and CDR2 YNNKEL (reference sequence). The CDR3 runs to 16 residues. This CDR3 is CASSQVGRGALNEQYF. CDR3 nucleotide sequence: TGTGCCAGCAGCCAAGTTGGGCGGGGAGCACTAAACGAGCAGTACTTC.

The genes are TRBV6-5 and TRBJ1-1; tentative D call: TRBD1 (5 bases). The length of the CDR3 is 15 residues. CDR1 and CDR2 (germline): MNHEY, SVGAGI. V dropped 4 bases and J dropped 4 bases, with 16 bases sitting between them. The CDR3 loop is CASSSPGGDSTEAFF. CDR3 sequence (DNA): TGTGCCAGCAGTTCGCCGGGAGGGGATTCCACTGAAGCTTTCTTT.

This clone was detected only a few times. The DNA for the CDR3 is TGTGCCAGCACCCTTAGAGGGGGAATCTACGAGCAGTACTTC. Translating it yields CASTLRGGIYEQYF. V and J are TRBV11-2 and TRBJ2-7; D is perhaps TRBD1 (6 bases). The V end was cut by 7 bases, the J end by 3 bases, with 16 bases between. Germline loops: CDR1 SGHAT, CDR2 FQNNGV. The length of the CDR3 is 14 residues.